The sequence of this T cell receptor (beta chain) was determined in a study of regulatory T cells in long-lasting Graves disease. Arm-PCR of CDR3 regions and iRepertoire HTBI primers were used to build TCR beta libraries. In TCRdb, the multiplex PCR reads were re-called with MiXCR into one record per CDR3 protein. Altogether 400,000 to 600,000 distinct CDR3 sequences are present, about 22% being singletons, with the ten largest covering around 7%. Noted time point: persistent/refractory GD, antithyroid drugs over 5 years with positive TRAb. From RNA extracted from PBMCs, the TCR library was made. This material consisted of peripheral blood mononuclear cells (PBMCs), taken when the disease was refractory, from a patient treated with antithyroid drugs. The clonotype comes from a female donor with Graves disease.

This CDR3 is CASSFRGSNIQYF. The CDR3 DNA follows: TGTGCCAGCAGCTTTCGGGGGAGTAACATTCAGTACTTC. J is TRBJ2-4 and V is TRBV2; D may be TRBD2 (6 bases). Trimming left V 6 bases short and J 7 bases short, with 13 bases between. Germline CDR1 is SNHLY and CDR2 is FYNNEI. The CDR3 contains 13 residues.